Listed here is a single TCR beta chain. Libraries were prepared by immunoSEQ multiplex PCR; TCRdb keeps only in-frame clonotypes and omits some of them. The profile shows about a million clones, approximately 76% of them singletons. The sample comes from a study of shared clonotypes between healthy human individuals. The CDR3 runs to 19 residues. The trim removed 1 base at V and 8 bases at J, leaving 14 bases unmatched. Germline CDR1 is MGHRA and CDR2 is YSYEKL. The receptor's source is a man aged 18 to 29 in good health. What was sequenced was memory CD4+ T cells sorted from blood. Regarding subset: CD45RA-negative fraction. This chain uses TRBV4-1 with TRBJ1-4, with 12 bases matching TRBD1. The CDR3 nucleotides read TGCGCCAGCAGCCAAGTTGGGACAGGGGGCGCTGTCTCACCCGAAAAACTGTTTTTT. Protein: CASSQVGTGGAVSPEKLFF.